These 2 T cell receptor beta chains were sequenced from one sample in a study of cytomegalovirus exposure and HLA in healthy donors. Sequencing used immunoSEQ multiplex PCR; TCRdb keeps in-frame clones, though not all of them. The table includes approximately 100,000 clones, approximately 93% detected once. Material: PBMCs. Every receptor here comes from a woman aged 25-40 years in good health and CMV-seropositive.

The chain recombines TRBV19 with TRBJ1-2; 12 bases fit TRBD1. Trimming took 6 bases from V and 3 from J; bases not matched to a gene: 8. CDR3 length: 16 residues. Germline CDR1 and CDR2: LNHDA and SQIVND (reference sequence). The DNA for the CDR3 is TGTGCCAGTAGAGGGGACAGGGGGCGCCTGGACTATGGCTACACCTTC. Protein sequence: CASRGDRGRLDYGYTF.

The chain carries TRBV18 and TRBJ1-1; TRBD1 is a possible D gene (5 bases). The V gene lost 0 bases and the J gene lost 5 bases, with 13 bases spanning the gap. The CDR3 totals 15 residues. The germline CDR1 and CDR2 sequences are KGHSH and LQKENI. CDR3 region: CASSPPTTGGTEAFF. The CDR3 DNA follows: TGTGCCAGCTCACCACCCACTACCGGGGGAACTGAAGCTTTCTTT.